This T cell receptor beta chain was identified in a study of T-cell memory formation after mild COVID-19. Study observations and caveats: A second wave expanding day 15 to 37 was CD4+-biased; contracting clones were balanced. Within pre-infection memory, some responding clones were found, suggesting cross-reactive memory joined. CD4+ contracting clones lay mainly in CM and EM, CD8+ ones in EMRA.

This clonotype was counted between two and nine times. Its antigen is currently unknown. Per germline, CDR1 LNHDA and CDR2 SQIVND (reference sequence). The CDR3 totals 12 residues. Trimming removed 11 bases at V and 0 bases at J, with 10 bases between. Constant-segment-primed 5'RACE gave TCR alpha and TCR beta cDNA libraries with sample barcodes and UMIs. TCRdb itself ran the 5' RACE reads through MiXCR, one entry per CDR3 protein. The table records about 290,000 distinct CDR3 sequences, about a sixth of them present only once. The gene calls are TRBV19 and TRBJ1-1; the D is unclear. Material: PBMCs or a T cell subset sorted from them (not recorded which). The sequence derives from a man aged 18 to 30 who had mild COVID-19 (a few samples of this study predate the infection). Cell type and time point are not known. The CDR3: CASWWMNTEAFF. The CDR3, as DNA: TGTGCCTCTTGGTGGATGAACACTGAAGCTTTCTTT.